This T cell receptor (beta chain) was identified in a study of blood T cell repertoires in COVID-19. Only in-frame clones appear in the TCRdb table, and some are missing; sequencing was by immunoSEQ multiplex PCR. In the table there are about 130,000 clones, 80% to 90% of which are singletons. V gave up 4 bases and J gave up 5 bases; unmatched junction bases: 5. Germline V gives CDR1 SEHNR, CDR2 FQNEAQ (reference sequence). The CDR3 covers 14 residues. This TCR was recovered from a woman aged 45 to 65 who had recovered from COVID-19. V and J are TRBV7-9 and TRBJ2-7; 10 bases are shared with TRBD1. Sequencing was done on a sample of PBMCs or T cells enriched from blood (not recorded which). The CDR3 loop is CASSSGTGVNEQYF. CDR3 in DNA: TGTGCCAGCAGCTCTGGGACAGGGGTAAACGAGCAGTACTTC.